This T cell receptor (beta chain) comes out of a study of blood T cell repertoires in COVID-19. The wider study: Acute and convalescent COVID-19 samples came from the United States, Italy and Spain. Sample material is recorded as cDNA or gDNA derived from T cells, B-cell-depleted T cells, or PBMCs.

This CDR3 spans 15 amino acids. The germline V gene encodes CDR1 MNHEY and CDR2 SMNVEV (reference sequence). V lost 5 bases, J lost 2 bases, and 16 bases lay in between. In Seattle, patients joined the study during active infection and were tracked longitudinally. Per the original methods: Counts of nucleated cells, estimated from reference gene primer amplification, were obtained. Assay used: immunoSEQ multiplex PCR; TCRdb lists only in-frame clones, some missing. That table gives V, J and clone size, and the DNA gave D and trimming. The sample records about 89,000 clones, 65% to 85% being singletons.

The chain combines TRBV27 with TRBJ2-7, with D perhaps TRBD2 (8 bases). The receptor was derived from a man aged 70-80 years with COVID-19, enrolled during active disease. Sequenced sample: peripheral blood. CDR3 bases: TGTGCCAGCAGTCCGCATAGCGGGACAGCCTACGAGCAGTACTTC. Protein: CASSPHSGTAYEQYF.